The rows below give T cell receptor beta chains drawn from one sample of a study of blood T cell repertoires in COVID-19. Measured with immunoSEQ multiplex PCR; TCRdb has only the in-frame clones, and not every one. The sample contains some 120,000 clones, around nine tenths of which appear only once. Sequencing used peripheral blood. These receptors came from a man aged 50 to 59 with active COVID-19. CDR3s include the opening cysteine and the closing phenylalanine or tryptophan. The D gene is left open where the match is weak. Only part of the rows carry a size: once, few, many, or a class if the clone is expanded.

abundance	len	d_gene	v_gene	j_gene	CDR3nt	CDR3aa
.	15	TRBD2	TRBV5-1	TRBJ2-1	TGCGCCAGCAGCTCTACTAGCGGGTCCTACAATGAGCAGTTCTTC	CASSSTSGSYNEQFF
.	16	TRBD2	TRBV24-1	TRBJ2-1	TGTGCCACCAGTGATCAGCGGGAGGCCTCCTACAATGAGCAGTTCTTC	CATSDQREASYNEQFF
.	13	.	TRBV12-3/TRBV12-4	TRBJ1-6	TGTGCCAGCAGCCCCAGATACCGTTCACCCCTCCACTTT	CASSPRYRSPLHF
.	14	.	TRBV6-6	TRBJ1-2	TGTGCCAGCAGCCTAAGGGGGGGAGTCTATGGCTACACCTTC	CASSLRGGVYGYTF
once	15	TRBD1	TRBV11-3	TRBJ2-5	TGTGCCAGCAGCTCACAGGGGCGGAGAGGAGAGACCCAGTACTTC	CASSSQGRRGETQYF
.	13	.	TRBV14	TRBJ1-1	TGTGCCAGCAGCGTGCAGGGAGGCACTGAAGCTTTCTTT	CASSVQGGTEAFF
once	14	.	TRBV29-1	TRBJ2-2	TGCAGCGTTGCTTTATCGGCGAACACCGGGGAGCTGTTTTTT	CSVALSANTGELFF
.	14	.	TRBV5-1	TRBJ2-7	TGCGCCAGCAGCCCCGCGGGGGCCGCCTACGAGCAGTACTTC	CASSPAGAAYEQYF
.	17	TRBD2	TRBV4-2	TRBJ2-1	TGTGCCAGCAGCCGCTTAGCGGGACACGAAGGAAACAATGAGCAGTTCTTC	CASSRLAGHEGNNEQFF
.	14	TRBD2	TRBV5-6	TRBJ2-1	TGTGCCAGCAGCTTGAGTCTAGCGGGTAATGAGCAGTTCTTC	CASSLSLAGNEQFF
.	15	TRBD1	TRBV13	TRBJ2-7	TGTGCCAGCAGTTCCTCCCGGGACAGTGAAAGTAAGCAGTACTTC	CASSSSRDSESKQYF
.	17	TRBD2	TRBV5-6	TRBJ2-3	TGTGCCAGCAGCTTGGTGGTTCTAGCGGATAACACAGATACGCAGTATTTT	CASSLVVLADNTDTQYF
.	11	.	TRBV5-1	TRBJ2-5	TGCGCCAGCAGCTTTGAGGAGACCCAGTACTTC	CASSFEETQYF
.	13	.	TRBV11-2	TRBJ2-5	TGTGCCAGCAGCCTCGGGGGAAAAGAGACCCAGTACTTC	CASSLGGKETQYF
.	16	TRBD2	TRBV4-1	TRBJ2-1	TGCGCCAGCAGCCCGACCCAGCGGGGCGGATACAATGAGCAGTTCTTC	CASSPTQRGGYNEQFF
once	15	TRBD2	TRBV11-3	TRBJ2-1	TGTGCCAGCAGCCGGGGCGGGAGCTCCTACAATGAGCAGTTCTTC	CASSRGGSSYNEQFF
.	13	TRBD1	TRBV6-5	TRBJ2-5	TGTGCCAGCAGTCCGAGGGACAGACAGACCCAGTACTTC	CASSPRDRQTQYF
once	15	TRBD1	TRBV7-9	TRBJ1-2	TGTGCCAGCAGCTTCGACAGGGACCTAAACTATGGCTACACCTTC	CASSFDRDLNYGYTF
.	14	TRBD1	TRBV5-4	TRBJ1-1	TGTGCCAGCAGTTCAGGGGGCTTTAACACTGAAGCTTTCTTT	CASSSGGFNTEAFF
once	14	.	TRBV5-8	TRBJ2-1	TGTGCCAGCAGCTTGGTAGCATCTTACAATGAGCAGTTCTTC	CASSLVASYNEQFF
few	13	.	TRBV9	TRBJ2-7	TGTGCCAGCAGCGTAGGCGGCTCCTACGAGCAGTACTTC	CASSVGGSYEQYF
.	21	.	TRBV21-1	TRBJ2-1	TGTGCCAGCAGCCCTAGTAGAGAGGTCACGTCCCGAGCAAAAAACTACAATGAGCAGTTCTTC	CASSPSREVTSRAKNYNEQFF
.	14	.	TRBV20-1	TRBJ2-7	TGCAGTGCTAGTGGCGGGGATCTAATTTACGAGCAGTACTTC	CSASGGDLIYEQYF
once	13	.	TRBV7-3	TRBJ1-1	TGTGCCAGCAGCTCGCAGGGAAACACTGAAGCTTTCTTT	CASSSQGNTEAFF
.	16	TRBD2	TRBV2	TRBJ2-3	TGTGCCAGCAGTGATGGAGCGGGAGCCGTCACAGATACGCAGTATTTT	CASSDGAGAVTDTQYF
large	12	.	TRBV12-3/TRBV12-4	TRBJ2-3	TGTGCCAGCAGTTCTTACACAGATACGCAGTATTTT	CASSSYTDTQYF
.	14	TRBD1	TRBV10-2	TRBJ2-3	TGCGCCAGCTGGACAGGCCGAATCACAGATACGCAGTATTTT	CASWTGRITDTQYF
.	15	.	TRBV3-1/TRBV3-2	TRBJ1-6	TGTGCCAGCAGCCAAGTATACAGGGATAATTCACCCCTCCACTTT	CASSQVYRDNSPLHF
few	14	TRBD1	TRBV19	TRBJ1-5	TGTGCCAGTACCACGACAGGGTTAGGACAGCCCCAGCATTTT	CASTTTGLGQPQHF
.	15	TRBD1	TRBV6-5	TRBJ1-5	TGTGCCAGCAGTCAGGACAGGGGGCTGAATCAGCCCCAGCATTTT	CASSQDRGLNQPQHF
.	18	TRBD2	TRBV24-1	TRBJ2-2	TGTGCCACCAGTCGACTAGCGGGAGGGAGTACGAACACCGGGGAGCTGTTTTTT	CATSRLAGGSTNTGELFF
.	12	.	TRBV3-1/TRBV3-2	TRBJ2-7	TGTGCCAGCAGCTCAACAGGGAGCGAGCAGTACTTC	CASSSTGSEQYF
.	15	.	TRBV10-3	TRBJ2-2	TGTGCCATCAGGCGGGACAGTACGAACACCGGGGAGCTGTTTTTT	CAIRRDSTNTGELFF
.	15	TRBD1	TRBV5-5	TRBJ2-1	TGTGCCAGCAGCACGGACAGGCGCGCCTACAATGAGCAGTTCTTC	CASSTDRRAYNEQFF